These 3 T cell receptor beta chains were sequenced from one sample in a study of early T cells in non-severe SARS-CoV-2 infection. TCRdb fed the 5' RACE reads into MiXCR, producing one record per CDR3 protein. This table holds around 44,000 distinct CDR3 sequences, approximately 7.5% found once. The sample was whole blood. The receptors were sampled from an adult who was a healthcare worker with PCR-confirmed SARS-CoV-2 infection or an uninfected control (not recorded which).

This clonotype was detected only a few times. The CDR3 DNA is TGTGCCAGCAGCTTCCACAGGGGTGTAGGAGATACGCAGTATTTT. As protein: CASSFHRGVGDTQYF. This sequence joins TRBV11-2 and TRBJ2-3, with 7 bases fitting TRBD1. This CDR3 is built from 15 residues. With V trimmed by 3 bases and J by 5 bases, 8 bases remained unmatched. The germline CDR1 and CDR2 sequences are SGHAT and FQNNGV.

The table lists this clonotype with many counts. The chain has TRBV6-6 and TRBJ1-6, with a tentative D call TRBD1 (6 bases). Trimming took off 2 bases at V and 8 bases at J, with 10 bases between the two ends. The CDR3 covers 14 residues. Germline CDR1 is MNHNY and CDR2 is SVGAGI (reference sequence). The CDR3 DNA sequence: TGTGCCAGCAGTTACGGGACACAGGATTCACCCCTCCACTTT. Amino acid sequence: CASSYGTQDSPLHF.

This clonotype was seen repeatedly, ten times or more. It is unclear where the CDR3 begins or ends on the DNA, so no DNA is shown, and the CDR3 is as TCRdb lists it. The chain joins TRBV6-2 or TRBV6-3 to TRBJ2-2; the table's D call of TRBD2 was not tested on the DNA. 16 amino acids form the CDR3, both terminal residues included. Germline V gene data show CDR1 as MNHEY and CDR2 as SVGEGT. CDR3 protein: CASSYPTSGFPGSCFF.